This TCR beta chain was observed in a study of blood T cells in healthy people across ages. Trimming took 5 bases from V and 10 from J, leaving 14 bases between them. In germline, CDR1 is SEHNR, CDR2 FQNEAQ (reference sequence). This CDR3 contains 12 residues. Sample-barcoded 5' priming and a J-beta primer mix drove a second PCR of roughly 6 to 12 cycles. Every molecule of cDNA carried a tag from a template-switch adaptor with 12 random nucleotides. TCRdb re-derived calls from the 5' RACE reads in MiXCR, one entry per CDR3 protein. The sample yields about 1.6 million distinct CDR3 sequences, about 32% seen once. Drawing of peripheral blood yielded about 9.8 milliliters from each donor.

This rearrangement joins TRBV7-9 to TRBJ1-1, with D uncertain. Sequencing was done on a sample of blood. The TCR originated in a young woman in good health. CDR3 sequence reads: CASSPELLGAFF. CDR3 in DNA: TGTGCCAGCAGCCCGGAGCTCCTGGGAGCTTTCTTT.